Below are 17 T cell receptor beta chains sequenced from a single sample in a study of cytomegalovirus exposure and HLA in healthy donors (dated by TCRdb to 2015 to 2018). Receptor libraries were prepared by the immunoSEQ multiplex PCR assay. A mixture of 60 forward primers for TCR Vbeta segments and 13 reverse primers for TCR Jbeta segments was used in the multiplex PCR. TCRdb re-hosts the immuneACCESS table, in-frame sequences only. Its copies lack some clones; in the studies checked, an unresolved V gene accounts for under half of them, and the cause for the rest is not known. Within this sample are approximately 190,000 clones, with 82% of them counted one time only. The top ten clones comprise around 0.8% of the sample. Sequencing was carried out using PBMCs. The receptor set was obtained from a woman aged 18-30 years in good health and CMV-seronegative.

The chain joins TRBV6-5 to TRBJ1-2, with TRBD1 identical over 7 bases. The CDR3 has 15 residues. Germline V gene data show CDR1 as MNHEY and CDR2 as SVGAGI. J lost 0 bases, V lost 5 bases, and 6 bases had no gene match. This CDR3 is CASSPIGTANYGYTF. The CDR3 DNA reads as TGTGCCAGCAGTCCGATAGGGACAGCTAACTATGGCTACACCTTC.

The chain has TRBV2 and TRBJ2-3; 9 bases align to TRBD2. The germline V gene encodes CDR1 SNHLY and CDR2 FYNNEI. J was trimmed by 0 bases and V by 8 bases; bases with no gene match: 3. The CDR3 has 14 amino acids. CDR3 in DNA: TGTGCCAGCCAACTAGCGGGTAGCACAGATACGCAGTATTTT. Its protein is CASQLAGSTDTQYF.

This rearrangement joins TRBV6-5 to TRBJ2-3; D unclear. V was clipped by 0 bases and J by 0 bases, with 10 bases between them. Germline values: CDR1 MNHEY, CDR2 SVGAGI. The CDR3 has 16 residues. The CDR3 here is CASSYSRLPSTDTQYF. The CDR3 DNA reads TGTGCCAGCAGTTACTCGAGACTTCCTAGCACAGATACGCAGTATTTT.

The CDR3 region is CASSRGDSYNQPQHF. The CDR3 nucleotides are TGTGCCAGTAGTAGGGGCGACAGTTACAATCAGCCCCAGCATTTT. The chain joins TRBV19 to TRBJ1-5; D is possibly TRBD1 (5 bases). Germline loops: CDR1 LNHDA, CDR2 SQIVND (reference sequence). CDR3 length: 15 amino acids. The V gene lost 4 bases and the J gene lost 3 bases, with 13 bases spanning the gap. Based on the CDR3 plus reference TRBV19 and TRBJ1-5, the full variable domain is DGGITQSPKYLFRKEGQNVTLSCEQNLNHDAMYWYRQDPGQGLRLIYYSQIVNDFQKGDIAEGYSVSREKKESFPLTVTSAQKNPTAFYLCASSRGDSYNQPQHFGDGTRLSIL.

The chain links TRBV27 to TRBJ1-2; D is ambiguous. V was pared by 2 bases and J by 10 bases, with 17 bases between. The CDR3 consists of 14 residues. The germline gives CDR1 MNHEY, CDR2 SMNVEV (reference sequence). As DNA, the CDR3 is TGTGCCAGCAGTTTAGGATTGCGGTCCTGGGTCTACACCTTC. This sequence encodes CASSLGLRSWVYTF.

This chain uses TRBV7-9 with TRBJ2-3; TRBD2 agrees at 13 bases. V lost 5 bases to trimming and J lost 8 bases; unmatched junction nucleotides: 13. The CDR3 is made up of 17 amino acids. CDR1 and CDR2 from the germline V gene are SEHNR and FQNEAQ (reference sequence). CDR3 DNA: TGTGCCAGCAGCCCACCACTAGCGGGAGGGCCCAAGGGTACGCAGTATTTT. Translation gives CASSPPLAGGPKGTQYF.

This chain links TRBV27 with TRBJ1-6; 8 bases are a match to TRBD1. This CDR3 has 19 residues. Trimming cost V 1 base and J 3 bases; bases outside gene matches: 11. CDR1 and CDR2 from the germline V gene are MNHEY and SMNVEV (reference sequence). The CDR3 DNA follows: TGTGCCAGCAGTTTATTAACAGGACAGGGATATTTCTATAATTCACCCCTCCACTTT. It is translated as CASSLLTGQGYFYNSPLHF.

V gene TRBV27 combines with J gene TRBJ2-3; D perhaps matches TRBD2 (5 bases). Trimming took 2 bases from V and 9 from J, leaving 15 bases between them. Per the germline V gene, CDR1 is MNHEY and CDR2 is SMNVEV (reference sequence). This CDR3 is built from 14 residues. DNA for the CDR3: TGTGCCAGCAGTTTAGACCCAGGAGGAGCGACGCAGTATTTT. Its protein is CASSLDPGGATQYF.

This chain's CDR3 is CAWSPDNEQFF. The DNA of the CDR3 is TGTGCCTGGAGTCCCGACAATGAGCAGTTCTTC. The chain links TRBV30 to TRBJ2-1; D call uncertain. This CDR3 is 11 amino acids long. CDR1 and CDR2 (germline): GTSNPN, SVGIG (reference sequence). The V end was cut by 2 bases, the J end by 5 bases, with 4 bases between.

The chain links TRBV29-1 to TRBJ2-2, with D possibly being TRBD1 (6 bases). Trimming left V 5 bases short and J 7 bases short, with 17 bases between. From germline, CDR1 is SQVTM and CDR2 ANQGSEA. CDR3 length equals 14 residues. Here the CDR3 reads CSVLADRGNGELFF. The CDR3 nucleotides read TGCAGCGTTCTCGCGGACAGAGGGAACGGGGAGCTGTTTTTT.

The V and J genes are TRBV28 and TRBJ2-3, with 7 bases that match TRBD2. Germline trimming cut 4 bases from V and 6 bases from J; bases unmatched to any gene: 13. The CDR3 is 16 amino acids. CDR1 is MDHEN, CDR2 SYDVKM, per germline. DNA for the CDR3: TGTGCCAGCAGTTACGCTTTGGGCGGGAGTTCTGATACGCAGTATTTT. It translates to CASSYALGGSSDTQYF.

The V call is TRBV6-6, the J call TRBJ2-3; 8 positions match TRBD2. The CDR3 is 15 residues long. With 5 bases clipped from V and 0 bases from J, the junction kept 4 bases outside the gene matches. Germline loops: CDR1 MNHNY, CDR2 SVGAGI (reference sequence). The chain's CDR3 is CASSAPSGSTDTQYF. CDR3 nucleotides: TGTGCCAGCAGTGCGCCTAGCGGGAGCACAGATACGCAGTATTTT.

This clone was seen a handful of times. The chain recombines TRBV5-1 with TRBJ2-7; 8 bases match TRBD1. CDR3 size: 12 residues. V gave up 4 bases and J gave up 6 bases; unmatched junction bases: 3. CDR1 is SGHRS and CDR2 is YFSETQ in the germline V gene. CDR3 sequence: CASSQGQGEQYF. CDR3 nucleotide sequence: TGCGCCAGCAGCCAAGGACAGGGCGAGCAGTACTTC.

CDR3 loop: CASSPPSGQGRSGELFF. CDR3 in DNA: TGTGCCAGCTCACCACCGTCGGGACAGGGGCGCTCCGGGGAGCTGTTTTTT. The rearrangement uses TRBV18 and TRBJ2-2; 10 bases are a match to TRBD1. This CDR3 has 17 amino acids. Unmatched junction bases numbered 7, after V lost 0 bases and J lost 6 bases. Germline V gives CDR1 KGHSH, CDR2 LQKENI.

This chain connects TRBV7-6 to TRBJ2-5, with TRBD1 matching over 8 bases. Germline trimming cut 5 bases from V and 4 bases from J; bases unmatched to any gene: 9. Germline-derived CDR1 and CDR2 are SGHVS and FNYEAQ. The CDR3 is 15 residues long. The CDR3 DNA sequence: TGTGCCAGCAGCCGAACACACGACAGGGGAGAGACCCAGTACTTC. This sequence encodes CASSRTHDRGETQYF. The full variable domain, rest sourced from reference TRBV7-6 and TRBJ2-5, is GAGVSQSPRYKVTKRGQDVALRCDPISGHVSLYWYRQALGQGPEFLTYFNYEAQQDKSGLPNDRFSAERPEGSISTLTIQRTEQRDSAMYRCASSRTHDRGETQYFGPGTRLLVL.

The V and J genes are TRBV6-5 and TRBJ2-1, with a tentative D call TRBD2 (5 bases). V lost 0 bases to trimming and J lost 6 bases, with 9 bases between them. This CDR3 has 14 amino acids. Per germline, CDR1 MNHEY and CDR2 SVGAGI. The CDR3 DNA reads TGTGCCAGCAGTTACTCGCTCGGGGTCAATGAGCAGTTCTTC. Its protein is CASSYSLGVNEQFF.

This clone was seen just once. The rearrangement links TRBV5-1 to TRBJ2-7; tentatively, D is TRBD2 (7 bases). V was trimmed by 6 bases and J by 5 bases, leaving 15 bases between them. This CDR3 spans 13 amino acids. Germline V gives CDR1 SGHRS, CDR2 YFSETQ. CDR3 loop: CASTLGGANEQYF. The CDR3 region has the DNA TGCGCCAGCACCCTTGGGGGGGCAAACGAGCAGTACTTC.